Each of the 14 T cell receptor beta chains below was sequenced from the same sample in a study of T cell responses to AZD1222 COVID-19 vaccine. TCRdb's copy holds only in-frame clones and misses some; the assay was immunoSEQ multiplex PCR. This sample has fewer than 20,000 clones, with roughly 91% found just once. This specimen was peripheral blood, taken 28 days after the second AZD1222 dose. The receptors shown here come from an adult who received the AZD1222 COVID-19 vaccine.

The chain links TRBV5-1 to TRBJ1-3; TRBD1 agrees at 10 bases. V lost 5 bases and J lost 8; bases outside the gene matches: 1. Looked up from germline, CDR1 is SGHRS and CDR2 is YFSETQ. The CDR3 runs 12 residues. DNA for the CDR3: TGCGCCAGCAGAGGACAGGGGGACACCATATATTTT. This sequence encodes CASRGQGDTIYF.

The chain links TRBV5-1 to TRBJ1-2; 11 bases align to TRBD1. Germline V gene sequence: CDR1 SGHRS, CDR2 YFSETQ. V dropped 0 bases and J dropped 7; count of bases not matched to a gene: 11. The CDR3 contains 17 residues. The CDR3 spells CASSLAGTGGSSSGYTF. CDR3 coding DNA: TGCGCCAGCAGCTTGGCGGGGACAGGGGGATCTTCTTCTGGCTACACCTTC.

The rearrangement links TRBV19 to TRBJ2-5; D is ambiguous. V lost 5 bases and J 2 bases, leaving 24 bases between the germline ends. The CDR3 runs to 18 residues. The germline CDR1 and CDR2 sequences are LNHDA and SQIVND (reference sequence). CDR3 amino acids: CASSPSLITTRGQETQYF. In nucleotides, the CDR3 is TGTGCCAGTAGTCCCTCATTGATCACTACTCGAGGTCAAGAGACCCAGTACTTC.

The chain has TRBV6-5 and TRBJ1-5; D may be TRBD1 (6 bases). Trimming took 6 bases from V and 1 from J, leaving 10 bases between them. CDR3 length equals 14 residues. CDR1 and CDR2 (germline): MNHEY, SVGAGI. This CDR3 reads CASSVGGSNQPQHF. CDR3 sequence (DNA): TGTGCCAGCAGCGTAGGGGGAAGCAATCAGCCCCAGCATTTT.

The rearrangement links TRBV5-1 to TRBJ1-2; 7 bases align to TRBD1. CDR3 length equals 17 residues. CDR1 is SGHRS, CDR2 YFSETQ, per germline. V lost 4 bases to trimming and J lost 5 bases; unmatched junction nucleotides: 17. CDR3 protein: CASSPQGDSNAGYGYTF. In DNA, the CDR3 is TGCGCCAGCAGCCCCCAGGGGGACAGCAACGCGGGGTATGGCTACACCTTC.

J is TRBJ1-1 and V is TRBV5-5, with D possibly TRBD1 on 6 matching bases. V dropped 0 bases and J dropped 2 bases, with 11 bases sitting between them. The CDR3 is made up of 15 amino acids. The V gene's germline CDR1 is SGHKS and CDR2 YYEKEE (reference sequence). The CDR3 DNA follows: TGTGCCAGCAGCTTGGCCCCGACAGGTAACACTGAAGCTTTCTTT. This sequence encodes CASSLAPTGNTEAFF.

This rearrangement joins TRBV9 to TRBJ2-5; TRBD1 matches 8 bases. Per the germline V gene, CDR1 is SGDLS and CDR2 is YYNGEE. With V trimmed by 0 bases and J by 4 bases, 2 bases remained unmatched. The CDR3 loop spans 14 amino acids. The CDR3 DNA sequence: TGTGCCAGCAGCGTAGCGACAGGGGTAGAGACCCAGTACTTC. Translating gives CASSVATGVETQYF.

This clone was found once. The CDR3 is CASTPSSGRTDTQYF. The DNA of the CDR3 is TGCGCCAGCACCCCGTCTAGCGGGAGAACAGATACGCAGTATTTT. This chain uses TRBV5-1 with TRBJ2-3; 10 nucleotides align to TRBD2. From germline, CDR1 is SGHRS and CDR2 YFSETQ. With 6 bases clipped from V and 3 bases from J, the junction kept 7 bases outside the gene matches. This CDR3 has 15 residues.

As concerns this clone: The same CDR3 can be traced to other DNA sequences in this sample. The chain couples TRBV5-4 to TRBJ2-1; 8 bases align to TRBD2. Germline V gene data show CDR1 as SGHNT and CDR2 as YYREEE (reference sequence). The CDR3 extends over 15 amino acids. Trimming took 0 bases from V and 2 from J; bases not matched to a gene: 1. The chain's CDR3 is CASSLGSGTYNEQFF. In DNA, the CDR3 is TGTGCCAGCAGCTTGGGTAGCGGGACCTACAATGAGCAGTTCTTC.

V is TRBV5-5 and J is TRBJ1-2; D uncertain. The CDR3 loop spans 13 amino acids. Trimming pared 2 bases from V and 6 bases from J, leaving 11 bases between. Germline V CDR1 and CDR2: SGHKS, YYEKEE (reference sequence). The CDR3 nucleotides read TGTGCCAGCAGCTTCGGGAAGGGTCATGGCTACACCTTC. Protein sequence: CASSFGKGHGYTF.

The chain recombines TRBV5-1 with TRBJ2-1; D remains unclear. This CDR3 region has 15 residues. V lost 0 bases and J 0 bases, leaving 7 bases between the germline ends. Per the germline V gene, CDR1 is SGHRS and CDR2 is YFSETQ. The CDR3 loop is CASSLDRSSYNEQFF. The CDR3 DNA reads TGCGCCAGCAGCTTGGATAGGAGCTCCTACAATGAGCAGTTCTTC.

This chain joins TRBV18 and TRBJ2-1; D is unclear. V was shortened by 1 base and J by 7 bases, with 8 bases between the two germline ends. Per the germline V gene, CDR1 is KGHSH and CDR2 is LQKENI. CDR3 length: 13 amino acids. CDR3 DNA sequence: TGTGCCAGCTCACCACTCGAACAGAATGAGCAGTTCTTC. Encoded protein: CASSPLEQNEQFF.

V usage is TRBV4-1 and J usage is TRBJ1-4, with 10 bases fitting TRBD1. Germline CDR1 reads MGHRA; CDR2 reads YSYEKL. The CDR3 runs 15 residues. J gave up 4 bases and V 5 bases, and 4 bases lay outside the gene matches. The CDR3 nucleotides read TGCGCCAGCAGCTGGACAGGGGGTTTTAATGAAAAACTGTTTTTT. Protein: CASSWTGGFNEKLFF.

The rearrangement uses TRBV11-3 and TRBJ2-3; D unresolved. Looked up from germline, CDR1 is SGHNT and CDR2 is YENEEA. The CDR3 extends over 16 amino acids. V lost 0 bases and J 2 bases, leaving 12 bases between the germline ends. CDR3 sequence: CASSLDRGWNTDTQYF. DNA for the CDR3: TGTGCCAGCAGCTTAGATCGTGGGTGGAACACAGATACGCAGTATTTT. Full variable domain (outside the CDR3, taken from reference TRBV11-3 and TRBJ2-3): EAGVVQSPRYKIIEKKQPVAFWCNPISGHNTLYWYLQNLGQGPELLIRYENEEAVDDSQLPKDRFSAERLKGVDSTLKIQPAELGDSAVYLCASSLDRGWNTDTQYFGPGTRLTVL.